These 21 T cell receptor beta chains originate from one sample sequenced in a study of T cells in Graves' hyperthyroidism and ophthalmopathy. Template material for amplifying TCR beta CDR3 regions consisted of RNA transcripts. In the first-round RT-PCR of the TCR CDR3, the HTBI primer set was used. TCRdb used MiXCR to reprocess the multiplex PCR reads, holding one entry per CDR3 protein. This table holds roughly 420,000 distinct CDR3 sequences, about a sixth found once. The specimen sequenced was blood. The origin of the receptors is a young woman with Graves' hyperthyroidism.

This clonotype was detected only a few times. The chain recombines TRBV19 with TRBJ2-6; the D is unclear. V lost 5 bases to trimming and J lost 2 bases, with 10 bases between them. In germline, CDR1 is LNHDA, CDR2 SQIVND (reference sequence). The CDR3 runs to 15 residues. CDR3 nucleotide sequence: TGTGCCAGTAGTCCATTCTTAGCTGGGGCCAACGTCCTGACTTTC. Protein product: CASSPFLAGANVLTF.

The sample holds many counts of this clonotype. The genes are TRBV27 and TRBJ2-3; D not resolved. Germline CDR1 is MNHEY and CDR2 is SMNVEV (reference sequence). Trimming shortened V by 3 bases and J by 2 bases, and 12 bases separated the two germline ends. The CDR3 spans 15 residues. CDR3 in DNA: TGTGCCAGCAGTTTTTATCGGGCCCTCACAGATACGCAGTATTTT. Translating gives CASSFYRALTDTQYF.

This clonotype showed up many times. The CDR3 DNA reads as TGCAGCGTGTCCGGGACAGGGAGGACAGATACGCAGTATTTT. This codes for CSVSGTGRTDTQYF. This chain uses TRBV29-1 with TRBJ2-3; 9 positions agree with TRBD1. This CDR3 spans 14 amino acids. The trim removed 6 bases at V and 3 bases at J, leaving 7 bases unmatched. Germline V CDR1 and CDR2: SQVTM, ANQGSEA.

This clonotype was picked up many times. V is TRBV20-1 and J is TRBJ1-2, with D hard to call. This CDR3 is built from 10 residues. Germline V gene lookup returns CDR1 DFQATT and CDR2 SNEGSKA (reference sequence). Trimming took 3 bases from V and 12 from J, leaving 11 bases between them. The chain's CDR3 is CSASQAFDTF. Here the CDR3 DNA reads TGCAGTGCTAGTCAGGCTTTCGACACCTTC.

This clonotype has only a few counts. J is TRBJ2-2 and V is TRBV3-1, with TRBD2 identical over 14 bases. CDR1 and CDR2 (germline): LGHDT, YNNKEL (reference sequence). V gave up 0 bases and J gave up 4 bases; unmatched junction bases: 16. The CDR3 is made up of 22 amino acids. CDR3 bases: TGTGCCAGCAGCCAAGACGCCGGCCCCGGGACTAGCGGGGGACCCGGCACCGGGGAGCTGTTTTTT. Translating it yields CASSQDAGPGTSGGPGTGELFF.

The sample holds many counts of this clonotype. This chain joins TRBV5-1 and TRBJ1-2, with no clear D. The CDR3 is 12 residues long. Deletions cut 0 bases from V and 8 bases from J, with 8 bases between. The V gene's germline CDR1 is SGHRS and CDR2 YFSETQ. The CDR3 DNA reads as TGCGCCAGCAGCTTGGAAAGGTTCGGCTACACCTTC. Residues: CASSLERFGYTF.

This clonotype was seen at least ten times. The J gene is TRBJ1-2, the V gene TRBV18, with D perhaps TRBD1 (6 bases). This CDR3 contains 14 residues. Trimming stripped 2 bases from V and 2 bases from J, with 9 bases between. Germline CDR1 and CDR2: KGHSH and LQKENI. Written as DNA, the CDR3 is TGTGCCAGCTCACCATTTCAGGGGAACTATGGCTACACCTTC. As protein: CASSPFQGNYGYTF.

The rearrangement links TRBV27 to TRBJ1-4; 7 bases align to TRBD1. Germline V gene sequence: CDR1 MNHEY, CDR2 SMNVEV (reference sequence). The V gene end was trimmed by 6 bases and the J gene end by 6 bases; junction bases not matched to a gene: 7. The CDR3 runs 14 residues. For the CDR3, the DNA is TGTGCCAGCAGCCGGACAGGATTAGATGAAAAACTGTTTTTT. This encodes CASSRTGLDEKLFF.

The genes are TRBV28 and TRBJ2-6; D is possibly TRBD2 (5 bases). Germline values: CDR1 MDHEN, CDR2 SYDVKM. This CDR3 has 14 residues. V lost 6 bases to trimming and J lost 3 bases, with 9 bases between them. The CDR3 DNA reads as TGTGCCAGCAGGGAGGCCGGTGGGGCCAACGTCCTGACTTTC. This codes for CASREAGGANVLTF. Filled out from reference TRBV28 and TRBJ2-6, the complete variable domain reads DVKVTQSSRYLVKRTGEKVFLECVQDMDHENMFWYRQDPGLGLRLIYFSYDVKMKEKGDIPEGYSVSREKKERFSLILESASTNQTSMYLCASREAGGANVLTFGAGSRLTVL.

This clonotype occurred many times. The rearrangement uses TRBV27 and TRBJ1-6; TRBD1 might be the D (5 bases). Trimming took 5 bases from V and 10 from J, leaving 21 bases between them. Germline assignment: CDR1 MNHEY and CDR2 SMNVEV (reference sequence). The length of the CDR3 is 16 residues. The CDR3 loop is CASSNQGTVGGSPLHF. In DNA, the CDR3 is TGTGCCAGCAGTAACCAAGGGACGGTCGGCGGATCACCCCTCCACTTT.

This clonotype was picked up a small number of times. The chain carries TRBV3-1 and TRBJ2-3; TRBD2 might be the D (7 bases). Germline CDR1 LGHDT, CDR2 YNNKEL (reference sequence). This CDR3 is built from 16 residues. V shed 7 bases and J shed 3 bases, with 20 bases lying between them. The CDR3 DNA sequence: TGTGCCAGCACACGTAGGGGAGGGGGGCCAACAGATACGCAGTATTTT. It specifies CASTRRGGGPTDTQYF.

The table lists this clonotype with many counts. The CDR3 protein is CASSQGSGAGNTIYF. CDR3 DNA sequence: TGTGCCAGCAGCCAGGGCTCTGGCGCTGGAAACACCATATATTTT. The rearrangement uses TRBV3-1 and TRBJ1-3; unclear D gene. There are 15 residues in the CDR3. Trimming cost V 3 bases and J 2 bases, with 11 bases left between them. The V gene's germline CDR1 is LGHDT and CDR2 YNNKEL (reference sequence).

This clonotype was seen more than once but under ten times. The chain employs TRBV6-4 and TRBJ2-2; D call uncertain. Germline loops: CDR1 MRHNA, CDR2 SNTAGT. Deletions cut 3 bases from V and 5 bases from J, with 7 bases between. This CDR3 is 13 amino acids long. CDR3 coding DNA: TGTGCCAGCAGTGAGTCGCAGACCGGGGAGCTGTTTTTT. This encodes CASSESQTGELFF.

The J gene is TRBJ2-7, the V gene TRBV20-1; perhaps TRBD2 as D (6 bases). With 6 bases removed from V and 6 bases from J, the gap between germline ends came to 21 bases. This CDR3 has 14 residues. Per the germline V gene, CDR1 is DFQATT and CDR2 is SNEGSKA (reference sequence). Here the CDR3 DNA reads TGCAGTGCCATGCCGGGAGTCCTCGTAGGCGAGCAGTACTTC. Translating gives CSAMPGVLVGEQYF.

The V call is TRBV9, the J call TRBJ2-7; the D gene could be TRBD1 or TRBD2 (5 bases each). V shed 4 bases and J shed 6 bases, with 14 bases lying between them. The CDR3 contains 13 residues. Per the germline V gene, CDR1 is SGDLS and CDR2 is YYNGEE. The chain's CDR3 is CASSPRLGVEQYF. For the CDR3, the DNA is TGTGCCAGCAGCCCGCGACTGGGGGTCGAGCAGTACTTC.

This clonotype was seen repeatedly, ten times or more. The chain is built from TRBV29-1 and TRBJ1-3, with D uncertain. Germline V CDR1 and CDR2: SQVTM, ANQGSEA. V was trimmed by 1 base and J by 4 bases, leaving 11 bases between them. This CDR3 region has 14 residues. The CDR3, as DNA: TGCAGCGTTGAAGGGACTCAGACGGGAAACACCATATATTTT. This gives the protein CSVEGTQTGNTIYF.

This clonotype appeared many times. The CDR3 spells CAISENQETQYF. The CDR3 DNA reads TGTGCCATCAGTGAGAACCAAGAGACCCAGTACTTC. The gene calls are TRBV10-3 and TRBJ2-5; D gene uncertain. The germline V gene encodes CDR1 ENHRY and CDR2 SYGVKD. V lost 2 bases and J lost 0, with 1 base in between. The CDR3 runs to 12 residues.

The chain is built from TRBV6-1 and TRBJ1-2; D call uncertain. V was pared by 5 bases and J by 4 bases, with 8 bases between. Germline loops: CDR1 MNHNS, CDR2 SASEGT. The CDR3 has 12 residues. CDR3 residues: CASSTPGYGYTF. In nucleotides, the CDR3 is TGTGCCAGCAGTACTCCAGGCTATGGCTACACCTTC.

In its sample, this clonotype was seen many times. The chain recombines TRBV10-2 with TRBJ2-7, with D maybe TRBD2 (6 bases). Germline V gene lookup returns CDR1 WSHSY and CDR2 SAAADI. The CDR3 sequence is 16 residues long. The ends were cut back, 6 bases at V and 0 bases at J, with 18 bases in the middle. The DNA for the CDR3 is TGCGCCAGCAGCACCTCGGACTACACACTCTCCTACGAGCAGTACTTC. It yields the protein CASSTSDYTLSYEQYF.

This clonotype was found many times. V gene TRBV3-1 combines with J gene TRBJ2-7; TRBD1 matches at 8 bases. Germline V gene lookup returns CDR1 LGHDT and CDR2 YNNKEL (reference sequence). The trim removed 4 bases at V and 4 bases at J, leaving 9 bases unmatched. This CDR3 is built from 15 residues. CDR3 sequence: CASSPWTGRRYEQYF. Written as DNA, the CDR3 is TGTGCCAGCAGCCCTTGGACAGGGAGGAGGTACGAGCAGTACTTC.

There are many counts of this clonotype. This rearrangement joins TRBV15 to TRBJ2-6; D is uncertain. The V and J ends lost 0 bases and 6 bases respectively, with 9 bases between them. In germline, CDR1 is LNHNV, CDR2 YYDKDF (reference sequence). The CDR3 has 15 residues. The DNA for the CDR3 is TGTGCCACCAGCAGAGATCGTATTCTGGCCAACGTCCTGACTTTC. Its translation: CATSRDRILANVLTF. Filled out from reference TRBV15 and TRBJ2-6, the complete variable domain reads DAMVIQNPRYQVTQFGKPVTLSCSQTLNHNVMYWYQQKSSQAPKLLFHYYDKDFNNEADTPDNFQSRRPNTSFCFLDIRSPGLGDTAMYLCATSRDRILANVLTFGAGSRLTVL.